This T cell receptor beta chain was observed in a study of blood T cells in healthy people across ages. The overall study: The template switching approach captured approximately one barcoded beta molecule for every two T cells.

This clonotype was detected many times. The antigen is unknown. Overall study findings and caveats: The lack of PBMC sorting stopped any conclusive naive versus antigen-experienced comparison.

The second PCR ran about 6 to 12 cycles with a sample-barcoded 5' primer and J-beta primers. A single record per CDR3 protein comes from TCRdb applying MiXCR to the 5' RACE reads. The table records 650,000 to 800,000 distinct CDR3 sequences, about 51% of them present only once. CDR3 length: 18 amino acids. Germline V gene sequence: CDR1 LGHDT, CDR2 YNNKEL (reference sequence). Deletions cut 4 bases from V and 4 bases from J, with 23 bases between. Specimen: blood. This clonotype originated in an elderly woman in good health. The V and J genes are TRBV3-1 and TRBJ2-1; TRBD1 is a possible D gene (6 bases). The CDR3 sequence is CASSPQSGGPGLYNEQFF. The CDR3 DNA reads TGTGCCAGCAGCCCGCAGAGTGGGGGCCCTGGTCTTTACAATGAGCAGTTCTTC.